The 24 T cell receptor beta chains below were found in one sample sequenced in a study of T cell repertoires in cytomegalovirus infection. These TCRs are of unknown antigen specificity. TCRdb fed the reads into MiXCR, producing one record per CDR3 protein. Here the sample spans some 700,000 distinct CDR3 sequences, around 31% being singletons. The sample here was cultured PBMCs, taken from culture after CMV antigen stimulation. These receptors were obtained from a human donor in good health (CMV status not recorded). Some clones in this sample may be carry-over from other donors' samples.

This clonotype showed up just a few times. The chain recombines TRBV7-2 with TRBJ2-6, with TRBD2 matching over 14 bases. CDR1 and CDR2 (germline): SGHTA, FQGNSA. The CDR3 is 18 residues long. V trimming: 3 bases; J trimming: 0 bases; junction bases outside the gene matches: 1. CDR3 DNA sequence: TGTGCCAGCAGCTTGGGACTAGCGGGAGCCTCTGGGGCCAACGTCCTGACTTTC. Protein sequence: CASSLGLAGASGANVLTF.

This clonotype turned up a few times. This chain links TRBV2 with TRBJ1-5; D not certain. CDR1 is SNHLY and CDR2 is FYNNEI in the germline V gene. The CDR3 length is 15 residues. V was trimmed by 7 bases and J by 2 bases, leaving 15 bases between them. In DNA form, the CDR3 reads TGTGCCAGCACCCTTCAACCGCTTGGCAATCAGCCCCAGCATTTT. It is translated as CASTLQPLGNQPQHF.

The CDR3 here is CASQGGSPGAGQFF. The CDR3 DNA follows: TGTGCCTCTCAAGGCGGTTCCCCCGGCGCTGGGCAGTTCTTC. The chain joins TRBV6-2 or TRBV6-3 to TRBJ2-1; D remains unclear. CDR1 is MNHEY and CDR2 is SVGEGT in the germline V gene. Trimming shortened V by 11 bases and J by 12 bases, and 26 bases separated the two germline ends. CDR3 length: 14 residues.

DNA of the CDR3: TGTGCCAGCAAGTTGAAGAAGAGGTACACCGGGGAGCTGTTTTTT. Translation gives CASKLKKRYTGELFF. The chain combines TRBV6-2 or TRBV6-3 with TRBJ2-2, with D uncertain. The length of the CDR3 is 15 residues. With 7 bases removed from V and 3 bases from J, the gap between germline ends came to 15 bases. Germline V gene data show CDR1 as MNHEY and CDR2 as SVGEGT.

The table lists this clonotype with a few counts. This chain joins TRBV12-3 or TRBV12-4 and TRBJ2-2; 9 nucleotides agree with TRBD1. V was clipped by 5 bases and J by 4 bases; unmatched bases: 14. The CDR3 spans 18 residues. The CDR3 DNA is TGTGCCAGCAGTCCAATGCCGGGACAGGGTGCTTCCACCGGGGAGCTGTTTTTT. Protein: CASSPMPGQGASTGELFF.

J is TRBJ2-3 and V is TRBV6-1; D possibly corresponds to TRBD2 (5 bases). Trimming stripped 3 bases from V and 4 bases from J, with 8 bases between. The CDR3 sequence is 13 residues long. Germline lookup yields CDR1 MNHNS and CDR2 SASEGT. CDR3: CASSEDFADTQYF. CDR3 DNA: TGTGCCAGCAGTGAGGACTTTGCAGATACGCAGTATTTT.

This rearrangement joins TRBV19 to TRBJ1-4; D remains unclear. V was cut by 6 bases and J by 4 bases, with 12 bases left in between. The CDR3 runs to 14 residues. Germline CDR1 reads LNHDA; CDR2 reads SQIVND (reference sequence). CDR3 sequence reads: CASSRSSGNEKLFF. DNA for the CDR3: TGTGCCAGTAGCAGGAGTAGTGGTAATGAAAAACTGTTTTTT.

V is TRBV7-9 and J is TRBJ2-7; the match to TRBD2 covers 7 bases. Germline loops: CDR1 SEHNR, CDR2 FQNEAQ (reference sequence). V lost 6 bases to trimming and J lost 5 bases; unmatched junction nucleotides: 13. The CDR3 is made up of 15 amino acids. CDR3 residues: CASSSPGGGMDEQYF. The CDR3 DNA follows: TGTGCCAGCAGTTCACCGGGAGGAGGTATGGACGAGCAGTACTTC.

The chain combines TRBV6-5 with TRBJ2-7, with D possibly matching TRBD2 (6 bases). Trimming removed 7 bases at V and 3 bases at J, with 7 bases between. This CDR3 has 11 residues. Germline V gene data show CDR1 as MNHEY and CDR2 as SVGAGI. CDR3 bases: TGTGCCAGCAATAGCGGCTACGAGCAGTACTTC. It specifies CASNSGYEQYF.

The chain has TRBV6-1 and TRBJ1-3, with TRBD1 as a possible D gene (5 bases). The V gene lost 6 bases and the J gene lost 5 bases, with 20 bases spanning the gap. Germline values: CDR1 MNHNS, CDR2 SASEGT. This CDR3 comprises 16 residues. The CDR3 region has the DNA TGTGCCAGCAGCCACCCCGTGGCGGGGGATCGAAACACCATATATTTT. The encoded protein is CASSHPVAGDRNTIYF.

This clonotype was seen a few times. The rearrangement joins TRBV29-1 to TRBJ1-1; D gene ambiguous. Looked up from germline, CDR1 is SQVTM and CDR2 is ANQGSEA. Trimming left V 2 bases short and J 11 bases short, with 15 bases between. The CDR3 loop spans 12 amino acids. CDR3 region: CSVELTAGVAFF. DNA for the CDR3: TGCAGCGTTGAACTTACTGCCGGGGTGGCTTTCTTT.

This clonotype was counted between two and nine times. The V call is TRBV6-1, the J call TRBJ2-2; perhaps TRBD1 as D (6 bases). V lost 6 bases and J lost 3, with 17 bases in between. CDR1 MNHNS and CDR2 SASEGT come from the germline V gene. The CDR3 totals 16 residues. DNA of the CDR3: TGTGCCAGCAGCCACACACAGGGCGGATACACCGGGGAGCTGTTTTTT. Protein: CASSHTQGGYTGELFF.

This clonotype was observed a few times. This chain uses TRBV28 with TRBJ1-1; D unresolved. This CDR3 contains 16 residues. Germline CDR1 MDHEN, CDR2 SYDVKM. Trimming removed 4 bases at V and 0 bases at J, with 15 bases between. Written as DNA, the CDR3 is TGTGCCAGCAGTTCATCAAGGGCAGGAATGAACACTGAAGCTTTCTTT. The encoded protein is CASSSSRAGMNTEAFF.

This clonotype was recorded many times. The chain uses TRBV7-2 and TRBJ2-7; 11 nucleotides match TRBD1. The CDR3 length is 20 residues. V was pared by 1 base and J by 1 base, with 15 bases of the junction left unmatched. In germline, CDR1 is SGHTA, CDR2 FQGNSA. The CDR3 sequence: CASSLGYGQGAHGGSYEQYF. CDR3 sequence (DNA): TGTGCCAGCAGCTTAGGCTACGGACAGGGGGCGCACGGGGGGTCCTACGAGCAGTACTTC.

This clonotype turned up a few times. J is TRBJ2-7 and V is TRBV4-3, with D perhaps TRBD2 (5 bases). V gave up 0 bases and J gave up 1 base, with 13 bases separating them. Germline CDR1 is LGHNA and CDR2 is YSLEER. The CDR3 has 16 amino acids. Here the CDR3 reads CASSQERSGGSYEQYF. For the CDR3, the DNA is TGCGCCAGCAGCCAAGAGAGGAGCGGTGGGTCCTACGAGCAGTACTTC.

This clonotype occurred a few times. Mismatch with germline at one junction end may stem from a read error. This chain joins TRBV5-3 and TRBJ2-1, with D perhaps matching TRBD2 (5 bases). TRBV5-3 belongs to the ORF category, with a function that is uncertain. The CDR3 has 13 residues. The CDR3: CASSLVEGDEQFF. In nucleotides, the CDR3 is TGTGCCAGCAGCTTGGTCGAGGGAGATGAGCAGTTCTTC.

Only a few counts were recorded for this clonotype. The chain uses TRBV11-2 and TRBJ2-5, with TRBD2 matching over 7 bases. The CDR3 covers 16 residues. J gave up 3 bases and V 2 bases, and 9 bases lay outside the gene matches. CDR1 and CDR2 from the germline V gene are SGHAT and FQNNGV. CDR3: CASSLNPAGGEETQYF. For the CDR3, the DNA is TGTGCCAGCAGCTTAAATCCGGCTGGGGGGGAAGAGACCCAGTACTTC. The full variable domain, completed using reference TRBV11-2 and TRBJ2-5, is EAGVAQSPRYKIIEKRQSVAFWCNPISGHATLYWYQQILGQGPKLLIQFQNNGVVDDSQLPKDRFSAERLKGVDSTLKIQPAKLEDSAVYLCASSLNPAGGEETQYFGPGTRLLVL.

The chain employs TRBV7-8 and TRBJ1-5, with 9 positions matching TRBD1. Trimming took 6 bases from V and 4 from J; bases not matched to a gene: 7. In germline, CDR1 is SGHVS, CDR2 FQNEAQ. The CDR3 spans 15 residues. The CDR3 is CASSIPGQGNQPQHF. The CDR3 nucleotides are TGTGCCAGCAGTATACCCGGACAGGGGAATCAGCCCCAGCATTTT.

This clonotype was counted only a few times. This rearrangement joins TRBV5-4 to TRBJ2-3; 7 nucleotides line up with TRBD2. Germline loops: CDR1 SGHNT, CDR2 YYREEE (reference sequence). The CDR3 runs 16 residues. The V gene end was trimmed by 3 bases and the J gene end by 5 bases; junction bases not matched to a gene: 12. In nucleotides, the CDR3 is TGTGCCAGCAGCTCAGTCCCCGGGGCTAGCGGAGATACGCAGTATTTT. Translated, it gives CASSSVPGASGDTQYF.

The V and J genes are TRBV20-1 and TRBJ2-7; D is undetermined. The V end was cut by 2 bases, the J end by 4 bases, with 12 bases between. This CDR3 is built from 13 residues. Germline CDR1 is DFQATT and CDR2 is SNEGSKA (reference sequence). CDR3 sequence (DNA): TGCAGTGCTAGATTTTGGGGTTCTTACGAGCAGTACTTC. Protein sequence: CSARFWGSYEQYF.

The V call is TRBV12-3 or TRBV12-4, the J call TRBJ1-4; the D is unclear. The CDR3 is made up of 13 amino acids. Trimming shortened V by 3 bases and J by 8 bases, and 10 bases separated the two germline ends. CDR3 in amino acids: CASSFETREKLFF. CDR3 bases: TGTGCCAGCAGTTTTGAGACACGAGAAAAACTGTTTTTT.

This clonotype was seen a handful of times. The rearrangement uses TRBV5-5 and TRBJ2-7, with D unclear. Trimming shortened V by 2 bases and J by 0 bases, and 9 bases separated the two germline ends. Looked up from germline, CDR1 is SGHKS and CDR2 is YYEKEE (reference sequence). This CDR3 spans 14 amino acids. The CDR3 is CASSFAQPSYEQYF. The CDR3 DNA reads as TGTGCCAGCAGCTTTGCACAGCCCTCCTACGAGCAGTACTTC.

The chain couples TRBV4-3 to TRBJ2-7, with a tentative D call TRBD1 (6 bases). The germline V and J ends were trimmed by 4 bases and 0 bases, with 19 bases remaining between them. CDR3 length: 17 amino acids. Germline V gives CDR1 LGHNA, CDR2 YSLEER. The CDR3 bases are TGCGCCAGCAGCCTATACCCCGGGACACCGAGCTCCTACGAGCAGTACTTC. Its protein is CASSLYPGTPSSYEQYF.

DNA of the CDR3: TGTGCCAGCAGCTTAGCGCCGGCAGGGGGAGGCTACACCTTC. It yields the protein CASSLAPAGGGYTF. The chain combines TRBV7-2 with TRBJ1-2, with TRBD1 matching 7 bases. Unmatched junction bases numbered 6, after V lost 0 bases and J lost 8 bases. Germline V lookup: CDR1 SGHTA, CDR2 FQGNSA. CDR3 length equals 14 residues.